This T cell receptor (beta chain) was retrieved from a study of human T cells and chemical hapten exposure. TCRdb reprocessed the 5' RACE reads via MiXCR and lists one record per CDR3 protein. The sample contains about 140,000 distinct CDR3 sequences, roughly 4% of which appear only once. Total RNA was isolated from unfractionated whole blood. Between the trimmed V and J ends, which lost 0 bases and 2 bases, there was a span of 12 bases. The CDR3 is 15 residues long. Germline CDR1 is DFQATT and CDR2 is SNEGSKA (reference sequence). Ten or more counts support this clonotype. The receptor's source is a female donor in good health. The V and J genes are TRBV20-1 and TRBJ2-3; TRBD1 is a possible D gene (6 bases). The CDR3, as DNA: TGCAGTGCTAGAGATCAGGGGTCGAACACAGATACGCAGTATTTT. This sequence encodes CSARDQGSNTDTQYF.